This TCR beta chain emerged from a study of blood T cell repertoires in COVID-19. The overall study: The United States, Italy and Spain were the sources of the acute and convalescent COVID-19 samples. The analysed material was cDNA or gDNA that came from T cells, B-cell-depleted T cells, or PBMCs.

The CDR3 length is 17 residues. Germline V gene data show CDR1 as SGDLS and CDR2 as YYNGEE. V lost 4 bases to trimming and J lost 1 base; unmatched junction nucleotides: 12. Method: immunoSEQ multiplex PCR; TCRdb's copy keeps in-frame clones and lacks some. The sample includes just over 350,000 clones, about 88% seen only once; the top ten take 2.5% to 3.5%. Living in about two dozen US areas, the participants were between about 18 and 100 years of age. Participants were placed into cohorts based on the clinical history they reported. The source of this sequence is a woman aged 25 to 39 who had recovered from COVID-19. The V call is TRBV9, the J call TRBJ1-1, with 8 bases matching TRBD1. Source material: PBMCs or T cells enriched from blood (not recorded which). As DNA, the CDR3 is TGTGCCAGCAGCCCGGAACTGGACAGGGTGGAGAACACTGAAGCTTTCTTT. This translates into CASSPELDRVENTEAFF.